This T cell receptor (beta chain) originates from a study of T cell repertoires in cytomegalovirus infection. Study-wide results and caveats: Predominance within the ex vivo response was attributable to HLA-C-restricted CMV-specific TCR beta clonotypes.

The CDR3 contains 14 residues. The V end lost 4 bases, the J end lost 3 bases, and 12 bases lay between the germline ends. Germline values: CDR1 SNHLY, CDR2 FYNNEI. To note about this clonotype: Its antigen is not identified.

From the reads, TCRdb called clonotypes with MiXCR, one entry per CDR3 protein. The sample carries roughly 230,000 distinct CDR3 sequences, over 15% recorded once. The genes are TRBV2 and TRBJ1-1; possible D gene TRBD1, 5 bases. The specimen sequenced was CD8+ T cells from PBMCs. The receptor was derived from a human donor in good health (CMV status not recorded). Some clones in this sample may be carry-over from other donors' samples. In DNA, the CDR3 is TGTGCCAGCAGTGGGATTGGGGCAGACACTGAAGCTTTCTTT. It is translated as CASSGIGADTEAFF.